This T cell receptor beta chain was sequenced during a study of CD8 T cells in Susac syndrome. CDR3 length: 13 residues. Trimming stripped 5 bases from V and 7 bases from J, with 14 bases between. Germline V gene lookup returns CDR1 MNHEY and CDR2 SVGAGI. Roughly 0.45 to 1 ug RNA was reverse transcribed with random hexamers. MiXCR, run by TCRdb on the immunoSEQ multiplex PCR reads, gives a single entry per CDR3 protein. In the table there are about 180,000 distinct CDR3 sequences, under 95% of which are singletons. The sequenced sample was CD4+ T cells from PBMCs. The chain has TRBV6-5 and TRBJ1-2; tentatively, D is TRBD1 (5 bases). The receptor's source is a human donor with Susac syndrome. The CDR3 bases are TGTGCCAGCAGTCCGGGACGGGTTCGTGGCTACACCTTC. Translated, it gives CASSPGRVRGYTF.